These 28 T cell receptor beta chains were all obtained from the same sample, sequenced in a study of CD8+ T cells in alopecia areata. Extraction and reverse transcription of RNA yielded cDNA as the sequencing template. TCRdb's copy holds only in-frame clones and misses some; the assay was immunoSEQ multiplex PCR. Seen here are about 130,000 clones, roughly three fifths observed once, and the top ten hold roughly 4.5%. The sample was CD4+ T cells sorted from blood, taken at week 0. Receptors were obtained from a human donor with alopecia areata.

This chain joins TRBV5-1 and TRBJ2-7, with 11 bases aligning to TRBD2. Germline assignment: CDR1 SGHRS and CDR2 YFSETQ. CDR3 length: 18 amino acids. The ends lost 0 bases at V and 7 bases at J; junction bases unmatched: 15. The CDR3 DNA reads TGCGCCAGCAGCTTGGAGGCGACTAGCGGGATCCTAGGCGGGGAGCAGTACTTC. Translation: CASSLEATSGILGGEQYF.

DNA of the CDR3: TGTGCCAGCAGCATATTACAGGTAAACACTGAAGCTTTCTTT. This sequence encodes CASSILQVNTEAFF. The chain combines TRBV7-2 with TRBJ1-1; D is perhaps TRBD1 (5 bases). This CDR3 region has 14 residues. V was cut by 5 bases and J by 2 bases, with 12 bases left in between. Germline CDR1 is SGHTA and CDR2 is FQGNSA.

V gene TRBV5-1 combines with J gene TRBJ2-5; TRBD2 agrees at 8 bases. The CDR3 has 15 amino acids. CDR1 and CDR2 from the germline V gene are SGHRS and YFSETQ. V shed 0 bases, J shed 5 bases, and the junction held 6 bases outside the gene matches. The CDR3 loop reads CASSLGAGGPETQYF. CDR3 nucleotide sequence: TGCGCCAGCAGCTTGGGGGCGGGAGGCCCCGAGACCCAGTACTTC.

The V gene is TRBV4-1, the J gene TRBJ1-5, with no clear D. Germline CDR1 is MGHRA and CDR2 is YSYEKL. This CDR3 is built from 15 residues. Trimming removed 0 bases at V and 4 bases at J, with 10 bases between. CDR3 region: CASSQDRVANQPQHF. Here the CDR3 DNA reads TGCGCCAGCAGCCAAGATAGGGTGGCTAATCAGCCCCAGCATTTT.

J is TRBJ2-7 and V is TRBV20-1; D remains ambiguous. CDR3 length: 10 amino acids. Trimming pared 3 bases from V and 5 bases from J, leaving 5 bases between. CDR1 DFQATT and CDR2 SNEGSKA come from the germline V gene (reference sequence). The CDR3 DNA reads TGCAGTGCTAGGGGGAACGAGCAGTACTTC. Residues: CSARGNEQYF.

The rearrangement uses TRBV4-1 and TRBJ2-5; 12 bases are shared with TRBD2. This CDR3 is 17 amino acids long. Germline V CDR1 and CDR2: MGHRA, YSYEKL. J was trimmed by 9 bases and V by 3 bases; bases with no gene match: 14. This CDR3 reads CASSQEPGLAGYDPQYF. CDR3 DNA sequence: TGCGCCAGCAGCCAGGAGCCCGGACTAGCGGGATACGATCCCCAGTACTTC.

This chain uses TRBV6-5 with TRBJ1-1, with unresolved D. V lost 7 bases and J lost 4, with 19 bases in between. Germline CDR1 MNHEY, CDR2 SVGAGI. CDR3 size: 15 residues. The CDR3 loop is CASTLSFGRSTEAFF. The CDR3 bases are TGTGCCAGCACCTTATCTTTCGGACGTAGCACTGAAGCTTTCTTT.

This clone was picked up a small number of times. The chain carries TRBV7-8 and TRBJ2-5, with 11 bases matching TRBD2. The junction had 7 bases not matched to a gene; V was cut back by 5 bases and J by 5 bases. The CDR3 contains 15 residues. Germline CDR1 and CDR2: SGHVS and FQNEAQ. As DNA, the CDR3 is TGTGCCAGCAGCACTCTAGCGGGGGGCCGGGAGACCCAGTACTTC. Protein product: CASSTLAGGRETQYF. The entire variable domain, with the rest obtained from reference TRBV7-8 and TRBJ2-5, is as follows: GAGVSQSPRYKVAKRGQDVALRCDPISGHVSLFWYQQALGQGPEFLTYFQNEAQLDKSGLPSDRFFAERPEGSVSTLKIQRTQQEDSAVYLCASSTLAGGRETQYFGPGTRLLVL.

The gene calls are TRBV28 and TRBJ2-7; TRBD2 matches 11 bases. Germline V gives CDR1 MDHEN, CDR2 SYDVKM. The V and J ends lost 6 bases and 3 bases, in that order; junction bases with no gene match: 7. The CDR3 spans 15 residues. CDR3 DNA sequence: TGTGCCAGCAGCCAGACTAGCGGGATAATCTACGAGCAGTACTTC. The encoded protein is CASSQTSGIIYEQYF.

The J gene is TRBJ2-1, the V gene TRBV7-9; TRBD2 matches at 14 bases. The CDR3 loop spans 17 amino acids. Germline V CDR1 and CDR2: SEHNR, FQNEAQ (reference sequence). V trimming: 5 bases; J trimming: 4 bases; junction bases outside the gene matches: 7. CDR3 coding DNA: TGTGCCAGCAGCACCAGGACTAGCGGGGGGTTTTACAATGAGCAGTTCTTC. Translated: CASSTRTSGGFYNEQFF.

In its sample, this clone was seen a few times. The chain combines TRBV10-3 with TRBJ1-4; D not resolved. V lost 4 bases, J lost 8 bases, and 11 bases lay in between. CDR3 length: 13 amino acids. Germline V CDR1 and CDR2: ENHRY, SYGVKD. This CDR3 is CAISATGGEKLFF. The CDR3 region has the DNA TGTGCCATCAGTGCGACTGGCGGCGAAAAACTGTTTTTT.

A few counts support this clone. This sequence joins TRBV6-1 and TRBJ2-4; D not certain. The CDR3 spans 14 residues. CDR1 and CDR2 from the germline V gene are MNHNS and SASEGT. The ends were cut back, 1 base at V and 0 bases at J, with 4 bases in the middle. The CDR3 sequence: CASSEGRAKNIQYF. The CDR3 DNA reads TGTGCCAGCAGTGAAGGGAGAGCCAAAAACATTCAGTACTTC.

The V gene is TRBV25-1, the J gene TRBJ2-5; tentative D call: TRBD1 (5 bases). This CDR3 is 16 amino acids long. The germline V gene has CDR1 MGHDK and CDR2 SYGVNS. Trimming left V 5 bases short and J 2 bases short, with 18 bases between. The chain's CDR3 is CASSRGQARLQETQYF. The CDR3 DNA reads as TGTGCCAGCAGTAGGGGCCAGGCCCGTTTACAAGAGACCCAGTACTTC.

This chain connects TRBV2 to TRBJ2-7; D unclear. The CDR3 contains 12 residues. From germline, CDR1 is SNHLY and CDR2 FYNNEI. Trimming shortened V by 0 bases and J by 11 bases, and 11 bases separated the two germline ends. In nucleotides, the CDR3 is TGTGCCAGCAGTGAAGCCTCTGCTTTTAAGTACTTC. It specifies CASSEASAFKYF.

The chain carries TRBV19 and TRBJ2-3; D might be TRBD1 (5 bases). Trimming pared 5 bases from V and 0 bases from J, leaving 18 bases between. The CDR3 is 17 amino acids. Germline loops: CDR1 LNHDA, CDR2 SQIVND (reference sequence). The CDR3 DNA reads as TGTGCCAGTAGTCATTTAGGACACACTCCTAGCACAGATACGCAGTATTTT. Amino acids: CASSHLGHTPSTDTQYF.

A remark on this clone: Different DNA sequences within this sample yield the same CDR3. V is TRBV5-4 and J is TRBJ2-5, with D hard to call. Germline-derived CDR1 and CDR2 are SGHNT and YYREEE (reference sequence). The V end was cut by 0 bases, the J end by 0 bases, with 6 bases between. CDR3 size: 14 residues. The CDR3 DNA sequence: TGTGCCAGCAGCTTGGGTGGGAACCAAGAGACCCAGTACTTC. It specifies CASSLGGNQETQYF.

Concerning this clone: The sample contains more than one DNA sequence encoding this CDR3. The chain couples TRBV5-1 to TRBJ2-3; 13 nucleotides line up with TRBD2. V shed 2 bases, J shed 1 base, and the junction held 1 base outside the gene matches. Germline values: CDR1 SGHRS, CDR2 YFSETQ. CDR3 size: 16 residues. The CDR3 sequence is CASSLGLAGGTDTQYF. Here the CDR3 DNA reads TGCGCCAGCAGCTTAGGACTAGCGGGGGGCACAGATACGCAGTATTTT.

The chain employs TRBV5-4 and TRBJ2-1, with D maybe TRBD2 (5 bases). Trimming took 0 bases from V and 0 from J, leaving 10 bases between them. Germline CDR1 is SGHNT and CDR2 is YYREEE (reference sequence). The length of the CDR3 is 16 residues. Written as DNA, the CDR3 is TGTGCCAGCAGCTTGGGGCTAGCTAGCTCCTACAATGAGCAGTTCTTC. Translated, it gives CASSLGLASSYNEQFF.

V gene TRBV30 combines with J gene TRBJ1-3; TRBD1 agrees at 7 bases. The CDR3 is 13 residues long. The trim removed 5 bases at V and 0 bases at J, leaving 1 base unmatched. Germline V gene data show CDR1 as GTSNPN and CDR2 as SVGIG (reference sequence). The CDR3 region is CAWGQVSGNTIYF. The CDR3 DNA reads TGTGCCTGGGGACAGGTCTCTGGAAACACCATATATTTT.

The V call is TRBV5-1, the J call TRBJ1-2; 7 bases align to TRBD1. Trimming cost V 3 bases and J 1 base; bases outside gene matches: 9. This CDR3 is built from 16 residues. Germline lookup yields CDR1 SGHRS and CDR2 YFSETQ. DNA for the CDR3: TGCGCCAGCAGCTCCAGGACAGGATCTGATAACTATGGCTACACCTTC. It encodes CASSSRTGSDNYGYTF.

This clone has a handful of counts. This sequence joins TRBV6-5 and TRBJ1-6; 7 bases map to TRBD1. Trimming took 6 bases from V and 9 from J; bases not matched to a gene: 11. The CDR3 contains 15 residues. CDR1 is MNHEY, CDR2 SVGAGI, per germline. In DNA form, the CDR3 reads TGTGCCAGCAGAGAGACAGGGTCGGATGGTTCACCCCTCCACTTT. It codes for CASRETGSDGSPLHF.

The J gene is TRBJ2-1, the V gene TRBV7-2; D might be TRBD2 (6 bases). V shed 1 base and J shed 9 bases, with 16 bases lying between them. This CDR3 is 15 amino acids long. CDR1 and CDR2 (germline): SGHTA, FQGNSA. The CDR3 is CASSLEGEAGTEQFF. DNA for the CDR3: TGTGCCAGCAGCTTAGAAGGGGAGGCGGGAACTGAGCAGTTCTTC.

The rearrangement uses TRBV27 and TRBJ2-2; D call uncertain. Per the germline V gene, CDR1 is MNHEY and CDR2 is SMNVEV (reference sequence). The CDR3 sequence is 15 residues long. Trimming pared 3 bases from V and 4 bases from J, leaving 12 bases between. The CDR3 region has the DNA TGTGCCAGCAGTTTTCTCCTTGGGGTCACCGGGGAGCTGTTTTTT. Translating it yields CASSFLLGVTGELFF.

The rearrangement links TRBV18 to TRBJ2-5; D might be TRBD1 (6 bases). The V end was cut by 1 base, the J end by 4 bases, with 13 bases between. This CDR3 contains 15 residues. Germline-derived CDR1 and CDR2 are KGHSH and LQKENI. CDR3 sequence reads: CASSPLQGLGETQYF. The CDR3 DNA sequence: TGTGCCAGCTCACCACTCCAGGGGCTTGGAGAGACCCAGTACTTC.

This clone has only a few counts. The chain links TRBV29-1 to TRBJ2-3; perhaps TRBD1 as D (5 bases). Germline CDR1 and CDR2: SQVTM and ANQGSEA. The CDR3 runs 14 residues. V lost 4 bases and J lost 0, with 11 bases in between. CDR3 region: CSVGRQQSTDTQYF. DNA for the CDR3: TGCAGCGTTGGAAGACAGCAAAGCACAGATACGCAGTATTTT.

The V call is TRBV7-2, the J call TRBJ2-1; D is perhaps TRBD2 (6 bases). Germline values: CDR1 SGHTA, CDR2 FQGNSA. Between the trimmed V and J ends, which lost 1 base and 8 bases, there was a span of 15 bases. The CDR3 is made up of 15 amino acids. CDR3 protein: CASSLGGVWLDEQFF. CDR3 DNA sequence: TGTGCCAGCAGCTTAGGGGGGGTGTGGTTGGATGAGCAGTTCTTC.

The CDR3: CASSEYGLHYGYTF. DNA for the CDR3: TGTGCCAGCAGTGAATATGGCCTCCATTATGGCTACACCTTC. This chain uses TRBV25-1 with TRBJ1-2; D not certain. This CDR3 region has 14 residues. The V end was cut by 0 bases, the J end by 5 bases, with 10 bases between. Germline values: CDR1 MGHDK, CDR2 SYGVNS.

The chain combines TRBV5-1 with TRBJ2-1; D perhaps matches TRBD2 (6 bases). Trimming removed 1 base at V and 2 bases at J, with 10 bases between. CDR1 SGHRS and CDR2 YFSETQ come from the germline V gene. This CDR3 contains 15 residues. The CDR3 bases are TGCGCCAGCAGCTTGACGGGGGTTACCTACAATGAGCAGTTCTTC. Residues: CASSLTGVTYNEQFF.